The T cell receptor (beta chain) under discussion was sequenced for a study of T cells in Graves' hyperthyroidism and ophthalmopathy. Overall study context: The initial diagnosis was the point when peripheral blood was collected, ahead of any treatment. Study conclusions and caveats: Ophthalmopathy was separated from stable hyperthyroidism by a 13 V-J model. Most thyroid clonotypes expanded above 0.001 appeared in blood too.

Diagnostic decisions used clinical symptoms, serum thyroxine and TRAb, thyroid ultrasound and orbital computed tomography. TCR beta CDR3 region amplification was performed from RNA transcripts. The HTBI primer set was used in a first-round RT-PCR of the TCR CDR3. TCRdb processed the multiplex PCR reads anew with MiXCR; each CDR3 protein has one entry. The repertoire includes roughly 500,000 distinct CDR3 sequences, approximately 25% of them detected once, and about 11% sits in the top ten. In its sample, this clonotype was seen many times. Its antigen is currently unknown. This CDR3 contains 13 residues. V lost 4 bases to trimming and J lost 8 bases, with 13 bases between them. CDR1 KGHDR and CDR2 SFDVKD come from the germline V gene.

The clonotype was recovered from a woman in her thirties with Graves' ophthalmopathy. Sequenced material: blood. V and J are TRBV24-1 and TRBJ1-2; D is ambiguous. CDR3 in amino acids: CATSDPDGEGYTF. The CDR3 DNA sequence: TGTGCCACCAGTGACCCGGACGGAGAGGGCTACACCTTC.